The 8 T cell receptor beta chains given below trace back to one sample, sequenced in a study of PD-1 blockade in classical Hodgkin lymphoma (dated by TCRdb to 2019 to 2021). The time point label corresponds to: cycle 4 day 1 (C4D1), after less than 7 weeks of nivolumab. All trial patients had relapsed after autologous stem cell transplantation, with cohorts A, B and C differing in prior brentuximab vedotin exposure. Library preparation was by the immunoSEQ multiplex PCR assay. This immuneACCESS table, as held by TCRdb, lists in-frame sequences with V and J called but not all clones. Of the missing ones, under half trace to an unresolved V gene in checked studies; the others have no known cause. The sample table holds approximately 96,000 clones, of which under 95% were seen once. The biggest ten clones account for less than 2% of the sample. The starting material was peripheral blood mononuclear cells (PBMCs), obtained before the fourth cycle of nivolumab. These receptors were taken from a human donor with classical Hodgkin lymphoma.

V and J are TRBV10-1 and TRBJ2-1, with 9 bases matching TRBD2. Trimming removed 3 bases from V and 7 bases from J; junction bases left unmatched: 10. Germline lookup yields CDR1 WNHNN and CDR2 SYGVQD (reference sequence). This CDR3 is 16 amino acids long. CDR3 region: CASSEYGREGQNEQFF. The DNA for the CDR3 is TGCGCCAGCAGTGAATATGGGCGGGAGGGCCAGAATGAGCAGTTCTTC.

V gene TRBV7-9 combines with J gene TRBJ1-2; 7 bases are a match to TRBD1. The junction had 17 bases not matched to a gene; V was cut back by 6 bases and J by 10 bases. CDR1 and CDR2 from the germline V gene are SEHNR and FQNEAQ (reference sequence). This CDR3 has 15 amino acids. The CDR3 spells CASRPINRGRDDYTF. CDR3 nucleotide sequence: TGTGCCAGCAGGCCGATTAACAGGGGTCGGGATGACTACACCTTC.

The chain employs TRBV5-1 and TRBJ1-1; TRBD1 is a possible D gene (6 bases). Germline values: CDR1 SGHRS, CDR2 YFSETQ. Trimming took 4 bases from V and 0 from J, leaving 22 bases between them. This CDR3 has 18 residues. The CDR3 region is CASSRDIGIGGLNTEAFF. The CDR3 DNA reads TGCGCCAGCAGCCGGGACATCGGTATCGGGGGCCTGAACACTGAAGCTTTCTTT.

This CDR3 reads CASSLSARGVASYEQYF. The DNA of the CDR3 is TGTGCCAGCAGTTTAAGTGCAAGGGGAGTTGCCTCCTACGAGCAGTACTTC. The chain is built from TRBV27 and TRBJ2-7; D is tentatively TRBD1 or TRBD2 (5 bases each). The CDR3 sequence is 17 residues long. Germline loops: CDR1 MNHEY, CDR2 SMNVEV (reference sequence). V lost 2 bases, J lost 0 bases, and 17 bases lay in between.

V is TRBV7-3 and J is TRBJ2-1, with TRBD2 matching 9 bases. The CDR3 has 14 residues. J gave up 5 bases and V 4 bases, and 3 bases lay outside the gene matches. The germline V gene encodes CDR1 SGHTA and CDR2 FQGTGA. The CDR3 here is CASSSLAGNNEQFF. The CDR3 region has the DNA TGTGCCAGCAGCTCTCTAGCGGGAAACAATGAGCAGTTCTTC.

This rearrangement joins TRBV7-5 to TRBJ2-3; TRBD1 is the table's D call and was not checked against the DNA. TRBV7-5 is a documented pseudogene. The CDR3 spans 17 residues. The CDR3 sequence is CVRSGTGGRRATDTQYF. Written as DNA, the CDR3 is TGTGTCAGAAGCGGGACAGGGGGTAGGAGGGCCACAGATACGCAGTATTTT.

The rearrangement links TRBV10-1 to TRBJ2-5, with D possibly TRBD1 on 5 matching bases. The CDR3 has 14 amino acids. Germline V gene sequence: CDR1 WNHNN, CDR2 SYGVQD (reference sequence). V was cut by 4 bases and J by 4 bases, with 13 bases left in between. Written as DNA, the CDR3 is TGCGCCAGCAGTGCTCAGGGCCAGGTAGAGACCCAGTACTTC. Its translation is CASSAQGQVETQYF.

This sequence joins TRBV7-7 and TRBJ2-1, with a weak D call TRBD2 (6 bases). Deletions cut 1 base from V and 4 bases from J, with 11 bases between. Germline CDR1 reads SSHAT; CDR2 reads FNYEAQ (reference sequence). This CDR3 region has 15 residues. The CDR3 region is CASSLDAGMYNEQFF. In DNA, the CDR3 is TGTGCCAGCAGCTTAGATGCGGGAATGTACAATGAGCAGTTCTTC. Full variable domain (remainder filled in from reference TRBV7-7 and TRBJ2-1): GAGVSQSPRYKVTKRGQDVTLRCDPISSHATLYWYQQALGQGPEFLTYFNYEAQPDKSGLPSDRFSAERPEGSISTLTIQRTEQRDSAMYRCASSLDAGMYNEQFFGPGTRLTVL.